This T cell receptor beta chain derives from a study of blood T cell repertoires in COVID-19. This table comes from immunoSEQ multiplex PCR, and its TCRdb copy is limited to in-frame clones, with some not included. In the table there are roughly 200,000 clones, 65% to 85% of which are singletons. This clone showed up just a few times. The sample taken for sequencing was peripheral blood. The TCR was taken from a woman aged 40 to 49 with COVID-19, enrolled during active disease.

CDR3 region: CSVLTGRGTDTQYF. CDR3 nucleotides: TGCAGCGTTCTGACAGGGCGGGGCACAGATACGCAGTATTTT. V usage is TRBV29-1 and J usage is TRBJ2-3; 7 bases line up with TRBD1. Per germline, CDR1 SQVTM and CDR2 ANQGSEA. With 5 bases clipped from V and 1 base from J, the junction kept 6 bases outside the gene matches. The CDR3 runs 14 residues.